This T cell receptor (beta chain) came from a study of T cell changes during pregnancy in multiple sclerosis. V gave up 6 bases and J gave up 4 bases, with 14 bases separating them. The CDR3 is made up of 14 amino acids. CDR1 is SGHNT, CDR2 YYREEE, per germline (reference sequence). Assay: immunoSEQ multiplex PCR; the TCRdb copy retains only in-frame clones and omits some. The sample consists of roughly 77,000 clones, more than 90% of them appearing once. The chain combines TRBV5-4 with TRBJ1-3; possibly TRBD1 for D (5 bases). This receptor was obtained from a female donor with multiple sclerosis, enrolled in a pregnancy study. Here the sequenced sample was peripheral blood, taken in the second trimester of pregnancy. The CDR3 DNA reads TGTGCCAGCACCGTAGGCGGGGCAGGAAACACCATATATTTT. This gives the protein CASTVGGAGNTIYF. Full variable domain (missing parts from reference TRBV5-4 and TRBJ1-3): ETGVTQSPTHLIKTRGQQVTLRCSSQSGHNTVSWYQQALGQGPQFIFQYYREEENGRGNFPPRFSGLQFPNYSSELNVNALELDDSALYLCASTVGGAGNTIYFGEGSWLTVV.